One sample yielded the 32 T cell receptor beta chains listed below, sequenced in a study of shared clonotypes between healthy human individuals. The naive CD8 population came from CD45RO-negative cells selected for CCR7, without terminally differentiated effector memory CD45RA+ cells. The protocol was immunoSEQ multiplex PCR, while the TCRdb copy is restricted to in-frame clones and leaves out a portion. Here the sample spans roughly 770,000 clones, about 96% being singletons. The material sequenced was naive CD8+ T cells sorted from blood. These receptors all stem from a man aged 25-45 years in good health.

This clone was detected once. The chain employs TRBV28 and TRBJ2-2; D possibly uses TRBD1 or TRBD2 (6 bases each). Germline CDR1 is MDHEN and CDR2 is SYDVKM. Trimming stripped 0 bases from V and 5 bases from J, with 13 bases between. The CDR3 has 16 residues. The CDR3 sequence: CASSLWRRGPTGELFF. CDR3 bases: TGTGCCAGCAGTTTATGGCGACGGGGGCCGACCGGGGAGCTGTTTTTT.

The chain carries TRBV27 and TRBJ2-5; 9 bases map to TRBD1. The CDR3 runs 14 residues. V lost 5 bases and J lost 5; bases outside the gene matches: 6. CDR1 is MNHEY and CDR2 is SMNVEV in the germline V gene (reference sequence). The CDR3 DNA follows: TGTGCCAGCAGTCCGGGACAGGGTCGTGAGACCCAGTACTTC. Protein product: CASSPGQGRETQYF.

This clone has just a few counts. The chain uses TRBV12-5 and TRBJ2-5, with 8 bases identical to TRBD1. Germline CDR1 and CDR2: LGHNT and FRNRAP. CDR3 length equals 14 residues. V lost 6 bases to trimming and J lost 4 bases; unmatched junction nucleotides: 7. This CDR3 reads CASGTGGERETQYF. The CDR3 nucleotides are TGTGCTAGTGGCACAGGGGGTGAACGAGAGACCCAGTACTTC.

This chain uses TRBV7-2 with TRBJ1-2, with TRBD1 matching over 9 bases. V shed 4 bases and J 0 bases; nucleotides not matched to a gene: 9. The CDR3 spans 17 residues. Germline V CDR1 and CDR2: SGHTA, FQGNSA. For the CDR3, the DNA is TGTGCCAGCAGCTCTGTCTTACAGGGGGCGACTAACTATGGCTACACCTTC. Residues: CASSSVLQGATNYGYTF. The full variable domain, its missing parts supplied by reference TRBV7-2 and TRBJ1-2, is GAGVSQSPSNKVTEKGKDVELRCDPISGHTALYWYRQSLGQGLEFLIYFQGNSAPDKSGLPSDRFSAERTGGSVSTLTIQRTQQEDSAVYLCASSSVLQGATNYGYTFGSGTRLTVV.

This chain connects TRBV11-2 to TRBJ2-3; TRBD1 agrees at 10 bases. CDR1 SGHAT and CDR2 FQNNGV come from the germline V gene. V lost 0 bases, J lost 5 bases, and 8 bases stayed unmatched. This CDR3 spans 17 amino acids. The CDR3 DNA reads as TGTGCCAGCAGCTTAGATCTCTGGACAGGGGGTTTAGATACGCAGTATTTT. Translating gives CASSLDLWTGGLDTQYF.

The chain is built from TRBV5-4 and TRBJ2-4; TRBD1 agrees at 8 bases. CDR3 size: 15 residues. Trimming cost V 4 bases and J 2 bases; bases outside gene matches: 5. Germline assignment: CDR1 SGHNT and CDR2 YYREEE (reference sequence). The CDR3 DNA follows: TGTGCCAGCAGCCTGGACAGGGAATCCAAAAACATTCAGTACTTC. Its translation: CASSLDRESKNIQYF.

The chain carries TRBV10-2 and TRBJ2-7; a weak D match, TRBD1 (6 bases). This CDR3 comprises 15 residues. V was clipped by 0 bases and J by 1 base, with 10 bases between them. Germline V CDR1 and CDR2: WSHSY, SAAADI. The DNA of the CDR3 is TGCGCCAGCAGTGAGTCCCAGGGGCAGTCCTACGAGCAGTACTTC. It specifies CASSESQGQSYEQYF.

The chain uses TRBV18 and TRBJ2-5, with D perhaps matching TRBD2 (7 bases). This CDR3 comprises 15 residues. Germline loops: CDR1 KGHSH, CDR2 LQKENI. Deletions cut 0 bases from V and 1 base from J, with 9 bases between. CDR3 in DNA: TGTGCCAGCTCACCACCAGGGGGGGGCCAAGAGACCCAGTACTTC. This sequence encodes CASSPPGGGQETQYF.

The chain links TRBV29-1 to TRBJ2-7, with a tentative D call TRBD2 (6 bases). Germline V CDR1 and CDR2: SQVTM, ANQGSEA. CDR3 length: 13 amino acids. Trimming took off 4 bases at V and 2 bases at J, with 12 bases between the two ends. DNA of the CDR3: TGCAGCGTTGTGACGGGAGCGACCTACGAGCAGTACTTC. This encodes CSVVTGATYEQYF.

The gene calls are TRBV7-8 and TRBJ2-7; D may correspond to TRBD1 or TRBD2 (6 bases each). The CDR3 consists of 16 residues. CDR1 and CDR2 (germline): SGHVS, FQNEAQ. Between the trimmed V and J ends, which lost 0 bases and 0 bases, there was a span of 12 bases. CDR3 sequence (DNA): TGTGCCAGCAGCTTAGCGGGGGGACAATACTCCTACGAGCAGTACTTC. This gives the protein CASSLAGGQYSYEQYF.

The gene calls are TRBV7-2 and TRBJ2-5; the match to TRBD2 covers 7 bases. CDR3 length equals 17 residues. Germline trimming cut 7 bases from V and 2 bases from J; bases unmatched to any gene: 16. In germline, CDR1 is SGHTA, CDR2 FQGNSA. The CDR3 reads CASTFGGKGLMQETQYF. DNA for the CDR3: TGTGCCAGCACCTTCGGGGGGAAGGGTTTGATGCAAGAGACCCAGTACTTC.

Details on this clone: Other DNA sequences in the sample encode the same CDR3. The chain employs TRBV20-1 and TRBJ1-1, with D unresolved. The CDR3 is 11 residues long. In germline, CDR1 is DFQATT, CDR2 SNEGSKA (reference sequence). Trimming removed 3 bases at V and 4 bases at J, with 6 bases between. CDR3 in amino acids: CSASWGTEAFF. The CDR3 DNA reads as TGCAGTGCTAGTTGGGGCACTGAAGCTTTCTTT.

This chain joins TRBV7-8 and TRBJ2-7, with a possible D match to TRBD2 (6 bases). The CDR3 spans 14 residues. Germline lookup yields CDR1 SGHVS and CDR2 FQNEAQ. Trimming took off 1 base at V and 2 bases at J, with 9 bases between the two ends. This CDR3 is CASSLDPSAYEQYF. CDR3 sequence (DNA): TGTGCCAGCAGCTTAGATCCTAGCGCCTACGAGCAGTACTTC.

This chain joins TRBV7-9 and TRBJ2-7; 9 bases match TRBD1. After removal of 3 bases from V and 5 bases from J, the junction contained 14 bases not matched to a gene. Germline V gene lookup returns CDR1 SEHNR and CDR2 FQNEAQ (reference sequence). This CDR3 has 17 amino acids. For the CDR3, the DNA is TGTGCCAGCAGCTTGGGACAGGGTTCAGTTAGAGTGGACGAGCAGTACTTC. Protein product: CASSLGQGSVRVDEQYF. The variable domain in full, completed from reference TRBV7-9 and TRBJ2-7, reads DTGVSQNPRHKITKRGQNVTFRCDPISEHNRLYWYRQTLGQGPEFLTYFQNEAQLEKSRLLSDRFSAERPKGSFSTLEIQRTEQGDSAMYLCASSLGQGSVRVDEQYFGPGTRLTVT.

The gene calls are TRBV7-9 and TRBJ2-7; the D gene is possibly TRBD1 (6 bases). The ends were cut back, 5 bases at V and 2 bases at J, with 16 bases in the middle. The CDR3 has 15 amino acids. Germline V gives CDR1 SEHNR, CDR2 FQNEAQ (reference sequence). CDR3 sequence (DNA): TGTGCCAGCAGCACGACAGGAGACCTTCCCTACGAGCAGTACTTC. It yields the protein CASSTTGDLPYEQYF.

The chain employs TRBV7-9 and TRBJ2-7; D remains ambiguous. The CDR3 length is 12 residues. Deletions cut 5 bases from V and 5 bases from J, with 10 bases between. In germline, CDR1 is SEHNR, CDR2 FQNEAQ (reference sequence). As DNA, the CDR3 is TGTGCCAGCAGCCGTATCAAAAACGAGCAGTACTTC. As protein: CASSRIKNEQYF.

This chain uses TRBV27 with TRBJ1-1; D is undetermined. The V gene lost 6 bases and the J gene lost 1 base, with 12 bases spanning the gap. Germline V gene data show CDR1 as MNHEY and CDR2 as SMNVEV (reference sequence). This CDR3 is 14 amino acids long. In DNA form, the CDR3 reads TGTGCCAGCAGAACTAGGGTGGCGAACACTGAAGCTTTCTTT. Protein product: CASRTRVANTEAFF.

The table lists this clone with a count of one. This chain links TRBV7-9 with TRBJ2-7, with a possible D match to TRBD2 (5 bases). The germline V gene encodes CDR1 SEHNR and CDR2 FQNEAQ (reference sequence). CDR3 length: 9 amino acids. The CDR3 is CRVGNEQYF. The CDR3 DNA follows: TGTCGCGTCGGGAACGAGCAGTACTTC.

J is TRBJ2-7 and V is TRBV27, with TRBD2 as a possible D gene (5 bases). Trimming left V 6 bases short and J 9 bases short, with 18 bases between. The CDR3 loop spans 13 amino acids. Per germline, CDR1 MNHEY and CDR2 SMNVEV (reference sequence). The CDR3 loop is CASSGVGRRAQYF. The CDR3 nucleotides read TGTGCCAGCAGCGGTGTTGGACGGCGGGCGCAGTACTTC.

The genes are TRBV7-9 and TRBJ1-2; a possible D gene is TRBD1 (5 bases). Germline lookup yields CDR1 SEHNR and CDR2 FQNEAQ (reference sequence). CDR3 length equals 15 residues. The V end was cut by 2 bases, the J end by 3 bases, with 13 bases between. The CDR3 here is CASSLKTEQHYGYTF. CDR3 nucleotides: TGTGCCAGCAGCTTAAAGACAGAACAACACTATGGCTACACCTTC. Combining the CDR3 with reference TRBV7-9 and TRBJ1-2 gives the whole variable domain DTGVSQNPRHKITKRGQNVTFRCDPISEHNRLYWYRQTLGQGPEFLTYFQNEAQLEKSRLLSDRFSAERPKGSFSTLEIQRTEQGDSAMYLCASSLKTEQHYGYTFGSGTRLTVV.

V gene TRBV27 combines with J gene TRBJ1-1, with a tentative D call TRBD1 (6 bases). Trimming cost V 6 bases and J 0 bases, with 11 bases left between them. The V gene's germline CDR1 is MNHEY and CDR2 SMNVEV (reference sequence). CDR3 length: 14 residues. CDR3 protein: CASRIGTLNTEAFF. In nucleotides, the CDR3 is TGTGCCAGCAGAATCGGGACACTGAACACTGAAGCTTTCTTT.

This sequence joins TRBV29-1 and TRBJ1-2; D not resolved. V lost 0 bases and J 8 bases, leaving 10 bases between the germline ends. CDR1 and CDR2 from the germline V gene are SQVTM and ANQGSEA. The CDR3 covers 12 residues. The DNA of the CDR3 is TGCAGCGTTGAAGAAGAGGACCTGGGCTACACCTTC. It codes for CSVEEEDLGYTF.

CDR3: CASSSQLPGVRYSNQPQHF. The CDR3 region has the DNA TGTGCCAGCAGCTCGCAACTCCCCGGGGTCAGATATAGCAATCAGCCCCAGCATTTT. The gene calls are TRBV13 and TRBJ1-5; D uncertain. The CDR3 is 19 amino acids. V gave up 4 bases and J gave up 0 bases, with 22 bases separating them. Germline V gives CDR1 PRHDT, CDR2 FYEKMQ (reference sequence).

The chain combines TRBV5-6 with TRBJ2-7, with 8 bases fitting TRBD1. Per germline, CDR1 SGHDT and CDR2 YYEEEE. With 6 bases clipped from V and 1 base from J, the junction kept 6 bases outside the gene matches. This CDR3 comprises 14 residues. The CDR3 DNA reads TGTGCCAGCATCGACAGGGGAAGATCCTACGAGCAGTACTTC. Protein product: CASIDRGRSYEQYF.

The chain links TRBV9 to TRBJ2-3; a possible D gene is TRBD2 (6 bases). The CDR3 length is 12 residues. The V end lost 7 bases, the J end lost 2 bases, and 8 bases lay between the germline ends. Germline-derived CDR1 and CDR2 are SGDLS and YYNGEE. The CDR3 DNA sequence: TGTGCCAGCGGGGGGAACACAGATACGCAGTATTTT. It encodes CASGGNTDTQYF. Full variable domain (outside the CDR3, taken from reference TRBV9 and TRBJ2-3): DSGVTQTPKHLITATGQRVTLRCSPRSGDLSVYWYQQSLDQGLQFLIQYYNGEERAKGNILERFSAQQFPDLHSELNLSSLELGDSALYFCASGGNTDTQYFGPGTRLTVL.

The CDR3 protein is CASSERSFGYGYTF. CDR3 DNA: TGTGCCAGCAGTGAACGCAGCTTTGGCTATGGCTACACCTTC. V and J are TRBV6-1 and TRBJ1-2; D gene uncertain. V dropped 2 bases and J dropped 4 bases, with 11 bases sitting between them. The germline V gene encodes CDR1 MNHNS and CDR2 SASEGT. There are 14 residues in the CDR3.

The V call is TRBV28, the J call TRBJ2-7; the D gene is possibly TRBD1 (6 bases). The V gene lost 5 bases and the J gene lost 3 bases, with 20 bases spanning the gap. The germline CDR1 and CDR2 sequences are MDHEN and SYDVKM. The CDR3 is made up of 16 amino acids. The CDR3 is CASSTTPFRDNYEQYF. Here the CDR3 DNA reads TGTGCCAGCAGTACCACCCCCTTCCGGGACAACTACGAGCAGTACTTC.

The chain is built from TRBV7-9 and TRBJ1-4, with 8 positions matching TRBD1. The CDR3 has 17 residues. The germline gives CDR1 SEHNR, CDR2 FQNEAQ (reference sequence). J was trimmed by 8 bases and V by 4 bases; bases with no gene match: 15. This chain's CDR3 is CASSYRTGSVEVEKLFF. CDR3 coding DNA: TGTGCCAGCAGCTATCGGACAGGGTCGGTCGAGGTGGAAAAACTGTTTTTT.

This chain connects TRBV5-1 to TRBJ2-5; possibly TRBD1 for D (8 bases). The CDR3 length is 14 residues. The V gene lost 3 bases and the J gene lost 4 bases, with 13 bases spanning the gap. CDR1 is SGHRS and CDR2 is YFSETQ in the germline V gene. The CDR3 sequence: CASSSHRGGETQYF. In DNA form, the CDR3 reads TGCGCCAGCAGCTCCCACAGGGGGGGAGAGACCCAGTACTTC.

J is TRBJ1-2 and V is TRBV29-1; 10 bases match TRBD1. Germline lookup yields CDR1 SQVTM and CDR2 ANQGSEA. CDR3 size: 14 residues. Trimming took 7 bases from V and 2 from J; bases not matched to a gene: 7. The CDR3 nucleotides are TGCAGCGCCGTGACAGGGGGCGCGAACTATGGCTACACCTTC. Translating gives CSAVTGGANYGYTF. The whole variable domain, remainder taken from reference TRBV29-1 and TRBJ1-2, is SAVISQKPSRDICQRGTSLTIQCQVDSQVTMMFWYRQQPGQSLTLIATANQGSEATYESGFVIDKFPISRPNLTFSTLTVSNMSPEDSSIYLCSAVTGGANYGYTFGSGTRLTVV.

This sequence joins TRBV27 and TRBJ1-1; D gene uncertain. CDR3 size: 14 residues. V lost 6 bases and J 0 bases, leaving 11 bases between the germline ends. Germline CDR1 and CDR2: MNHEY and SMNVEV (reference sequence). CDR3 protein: CASRLGRMNTEAFF. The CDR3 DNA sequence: TGTGCCAGCAGATTAGGGCGGATGAACACTGAAGCTTTCTTT.

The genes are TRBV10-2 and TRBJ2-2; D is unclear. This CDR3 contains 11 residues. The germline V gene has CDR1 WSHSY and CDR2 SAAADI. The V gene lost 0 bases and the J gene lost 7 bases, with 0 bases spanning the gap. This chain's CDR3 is CASSESGELFF. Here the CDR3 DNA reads TGCGCCAGCAGTGAGTCCGGGGAGCTGTTTTTT.